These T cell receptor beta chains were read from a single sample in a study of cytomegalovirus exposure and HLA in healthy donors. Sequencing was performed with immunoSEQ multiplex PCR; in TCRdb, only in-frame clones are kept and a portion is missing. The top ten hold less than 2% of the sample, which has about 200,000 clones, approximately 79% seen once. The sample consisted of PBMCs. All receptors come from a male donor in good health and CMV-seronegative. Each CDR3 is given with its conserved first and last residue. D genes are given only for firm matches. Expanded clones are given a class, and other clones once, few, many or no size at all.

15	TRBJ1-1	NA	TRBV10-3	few	TGTGCCATCAGTGAAGGGGGTCCTAGATGGGTTGAAGCTTTCTTT	CAISEGGPRWVEAFF
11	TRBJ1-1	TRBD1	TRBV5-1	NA	TGCGCCAGCAGCTCGGACAGGGAAGCTTTCTTT	CASSSDREAFF
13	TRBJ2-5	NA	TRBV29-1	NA	TGCAGCCCAACGGGACAAGCCCAAGAGACCCAGTACTTC	CSPTGQAQETQYF
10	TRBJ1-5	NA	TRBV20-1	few	TGCAGGGGGGGGAAGCAGCCCCAGCATTTT	CRGGKQPQHF
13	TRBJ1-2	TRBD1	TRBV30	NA	TGTGCCTGGAGTCCCGGGACAGGGGTTGGCTACACCTTC	CAWSPGTGVGYTF
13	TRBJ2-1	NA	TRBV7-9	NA	TGTGCCAGCAGCTTAGCGCGGGCGGATGAGCAGTTCTTC	CASSLARADEQFF
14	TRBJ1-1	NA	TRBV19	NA	TGTGCCAGTTCCCCTTTGGCTCTGAACACTGAAGCTTTCTTT	CASSPLALNTEAFF
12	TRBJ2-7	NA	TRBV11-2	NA	TGTGCCAGCAGCCCCCCCGGCTACGAGCAGTACTTC	CASSPPGYEQYF
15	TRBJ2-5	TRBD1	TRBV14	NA	TGTGCCAGCAGCACAACCCGGACAGGGCGAGAGACCCAGTACTTC	CASSTTRTGRETQYF
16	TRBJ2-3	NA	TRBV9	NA	TGTGCCAGCAGCGAGAGAGGGACATCATGGGCAGATACGCAGTATTTT	CASSERGTSWADTQYF
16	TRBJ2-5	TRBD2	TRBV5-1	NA	TGCGCCAGCAGCTTGGGTGGGACTATACTTCAAGAGACCCAGTACTTC	CASSLGGTILQETQYF
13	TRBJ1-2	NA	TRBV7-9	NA	TGTGCCAGCAGCCCGCTCGAGAGCGAAGGCTACACCTTC	CASSPLESEGYTF
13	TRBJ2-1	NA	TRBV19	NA	TGTGCCAGTAGTATGGGAGGTAACAATGAGCAGTTCTTC	CASSMGGNNEQFF
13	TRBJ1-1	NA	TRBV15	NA	TGTGCCACCAGCAGAGATGGGGCCCACATAGATTTCTTT	CATSRDGAHIDFF
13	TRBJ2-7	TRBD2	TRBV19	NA	TGTGCCAGTAGTAGGACTAGCGAGAACGAGCAGTACTTC	CASSRTSENEQYF
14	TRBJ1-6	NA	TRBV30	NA	TGTGCCTGGAGTGGGGCCCCCTTGTTTTCACCCCTCCACTTT	CAWSGAPLFSPLHF
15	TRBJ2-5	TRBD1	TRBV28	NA	TGTGCCAGCAGTCAAGGACAGGGAGTACAAGAGACCCAGTACTTC	CASSQGQGVQETQYF
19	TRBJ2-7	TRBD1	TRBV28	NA	TGTGCCAGCAGTGGAATACCGGGACAGGGACGGGAGGACTCCTACGAGCAGTACTTC	CASSGIPGQGREDSYEQYF
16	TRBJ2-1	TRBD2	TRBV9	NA	TGTGCCAGCAGCGAAAGACTAGCGGGGAGCTACAATGAGCAGTTCTTC	CASSERLAGSYNEQFF
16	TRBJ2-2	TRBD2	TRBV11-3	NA	TGTGCCAGCAGTTGGCGGGGGGGCCTCGACACCGGGGAGCTGTTTTTT	CASSWRGGLDTGELFF
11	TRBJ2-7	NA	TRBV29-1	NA	TGCAGCGCTCACGATGCGGGGAAGCAGTACTTC	CSAHDAGKQYF
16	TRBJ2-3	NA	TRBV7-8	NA	TGTGCCAGCAGCTTAGCGTGGGACTTATCCTGGGGTACGCAGTATTTT	CASSLAWDLSWGTQYF
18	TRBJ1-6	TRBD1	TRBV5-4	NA	TGTGCCAGCAGCTGGAGGACAGGAGGGTTCTCCTATAATTCACCCCTCCACTTT	CASSWRTGGFSYNSPLHF
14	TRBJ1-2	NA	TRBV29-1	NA	TGCAGCGTGAGGGGGGGGGTTCCTAACTATGGCTACACCTTC	CSVRGGVPNYGYTF
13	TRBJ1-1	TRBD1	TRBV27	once	TGTGCCAGCAGTTACGTACAGGGGTTGGAAGCTTTCTTT	CASSYVQGLEAFF
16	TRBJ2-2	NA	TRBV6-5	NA	TGTGCCAGCAGTTACTTGGGCAGACAAAACACCGGGGAGCTGTTTTTT	CASSYLGRQNTGELFF
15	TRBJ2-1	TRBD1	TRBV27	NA	TGTGCCAGCAGTTTAAGACAGGGTGGCTACAATGAGCAGTTCTTC	CASSLRQGGYNEQFF
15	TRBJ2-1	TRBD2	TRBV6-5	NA	TGTGCCAGCAGTCCCAGGACTAGCGGCTACAATGAGCAGTTCTTC	CASSPRTSGYNEQFF
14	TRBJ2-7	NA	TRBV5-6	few	TGTGCCAGCAGCCCGCTGCAAGCGCTTCACGAGCAGTACTTC	CASSPLQALHEQYF
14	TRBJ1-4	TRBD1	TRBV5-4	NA	TGTGCCAGCAGCCCGGGACAGGGAGGCGAAAAACTGTTTTTT	CASSPGQGGEKLFF
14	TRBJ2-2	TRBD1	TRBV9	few	TGTGCCAGCAGCCTACAGGGGGCAACGGGGGAGCTGTTTTTT	CASSLQGATGELFF
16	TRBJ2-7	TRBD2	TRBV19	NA	TGTGCCAGTAGTATGACTAGCGGGAGTTTTGGCTACGAGCAGTACTTC	CASSMTSGSFGYEQYF
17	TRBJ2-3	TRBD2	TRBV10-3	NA	TGTGCCATCAGTGAGGCCCCAGCGGGGGTAAGTGCAGATACGCAGTATTTT	CAISEAPAGVSADTQYF
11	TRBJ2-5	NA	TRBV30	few	TGTGCCTGGAGACGGGAAGAGACCCAGTACTTC	CAWRREETQYF
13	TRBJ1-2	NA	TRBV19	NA	TGTGCCAGTAGTGTAGGACCGAGGAATTGGGTCGCCTTC	CASSVGPRNWVAF
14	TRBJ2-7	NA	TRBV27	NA	TGTGCCAGCAGCCGTGGACAGTCCCCTCTCGAGCAGTACTTC	CASSRGQSPLEQYF
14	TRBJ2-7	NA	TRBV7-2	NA	TGTGCCAGCAGCCCTCAGACAGCTTTCTACGAGCAGTACTTC	CASSPQTAFYEQYF
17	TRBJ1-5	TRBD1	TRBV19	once	TGTGCCAGTAGTATGAGGCTGGGACAGGGGGCTAGTCAGCCCCAGCATTTT	CASSMRLGQGASQPQHF
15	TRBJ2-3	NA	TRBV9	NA	TGTGCCAGCAGCGTAGAAGGGGGTCCCTCAGATACGCAGTATTTT	CASSVEGGPSDTQYF
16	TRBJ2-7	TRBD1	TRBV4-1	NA	TGCGCCAGCAGCCAAGTCCCGACAGGGACCCCCTACGAGCAGTACTTC	CASSQVPTGTPYEQYF
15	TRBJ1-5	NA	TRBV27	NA	TGTGCCAGCAGTTCCCTTACAGGGAAGGCGCAGCCCCAGCATTTT	CASSSLTGKAQPQHF
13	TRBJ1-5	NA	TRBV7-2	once	TGTGCCAGCAGCCAATCCGCGGGGCAGCCCCAGCATTTT	CASSQSAGQPQHF
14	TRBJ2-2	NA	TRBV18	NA	TGTGCCAGCTCACGCGGGACAGCCACCGGGGAGCTGTTTTTT	CASSRGTATGELFF
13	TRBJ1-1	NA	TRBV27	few	TGTGCCAGCCTTCGGGGGAGGTCCACTGAAGCTTTCTTT	CASLRGRSTEAFF
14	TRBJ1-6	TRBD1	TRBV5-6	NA	TGTGCCAGCAGCTGGACAGGCCGGGACATAGCCCTCCACTTT	CASSWTGRDIALHF
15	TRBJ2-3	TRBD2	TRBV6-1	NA	TGTGCCAGCAGTGGACTAGCGGGGGGGCCAGATACGCAGTATTTT	CASSGLAGGPDTQYF
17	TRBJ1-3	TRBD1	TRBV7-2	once	TGTGCCAGCAGCTTAGCGTCTGGGACAGGCTTTGGAAACACCATATATTTT	CASSLASGTGFGNTIYF
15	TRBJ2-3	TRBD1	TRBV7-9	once	TGTGCCAGCAGCCCTCGGGACAGGGTTTTGGGTACGCAGTATTTT	CASSPRDRVLGTQYF
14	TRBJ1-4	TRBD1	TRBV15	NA	TGTGCCACCAGCAGAGGGACAGGAAATGAAAAACTGTTTTTT	CATSRGTGNEKLFF
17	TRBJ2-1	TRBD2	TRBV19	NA	TGTGCCAGTAGTATACTTGCGACTAGCGGGAGGTACAATGAGCAGTTCTTC	CASSILATSGRYNEQFF
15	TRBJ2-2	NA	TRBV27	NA	TGTGCCAGCAGTTTATCAAACGGGAACACCGGGGAGCTGTTTTTT	CASSLSNGNTGELFF
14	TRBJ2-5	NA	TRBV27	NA	TGTGCCAGCTCCGAAGAAGGAGGGACCTCGGCCCAGTACTTC	CASSEEGGTSAQYF
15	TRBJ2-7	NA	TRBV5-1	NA	TGCGCCAGCAGCCCGATGGACAGATTCACCTACGAGCAGTACTTC	CASSPMDRFTYEQYF
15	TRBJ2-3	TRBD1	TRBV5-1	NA	TGCGCCAGCAAAAGGGGACAGGCTAGCACAGATACGCAGTATTTT	CASKRGQASTDTQYF
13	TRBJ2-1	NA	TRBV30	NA	TGTGCCTGGAGTGTCGACAGATACAATGAGCAGTTCTTC	CAWSVDRYNEQFF
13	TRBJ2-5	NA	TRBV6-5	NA	TGTGCCAGCAGCCGAACAGGGTTGCAGACCCAGTACTTC	CASSRTGLQTQYF
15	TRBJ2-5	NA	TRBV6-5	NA	TGTGCCAGCAGTTCGAGCCTGGCGGACCAAGAGACCCAGTACTTC	CASSSSLADQETQYF
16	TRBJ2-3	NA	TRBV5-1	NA	TGCGCCAGCAGCTTGGGACTTCGTGCTAGCACAGATACGCAGTATTTT	CASSLGLRASTDTQYF
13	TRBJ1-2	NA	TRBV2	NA	TGTGCCAGCAGTGATCCCCGGAGGAGCCACTACACCTTC	CASSDPRRSHYTF
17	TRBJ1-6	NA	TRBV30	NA	TGTGCCTGGAGTCCACTGACGGGAAGCTCCTATAATTCACCCCTCCACTTT	CAWSPLTGSSYNSPLHF